This TCR beta chain originates from a study of cytomegalovirus exposure and HLA in healthy donors. Findings and limits, study-wide: In the roughly 130 validation repertoires, a later analysis found that first-cohort TCR clusters tended to co-occur. It was confirmed in vitro that three of the CMV-associated chains were specific for CMV antigens. Associated with cytomegalovirus, according to the listing, were 164 TCR beta chains.

CDR3 length: 13 amino acids. V was shortened by 3 bases and J by 8 bases, with 14 bases between the two germline ends. Germline CDR1 and CDR2: GTSNPN and SVGIG (reference sequence). Points on this clone: Its antigen is not identified.

Only in-frame clones appear in the TCRdb table, and some are missing; sequencing was by immunoSEQ multiplex PCR. The sample carries fewer than 250,000 clones, approximately 87% recorded once. The sequence derives from a woman in her late teens or twenties in good health and CMV-seronegative. Sequenced material: PBMCs. V is TRBV30 and J is TRBJ2-1; possible D gene TRBD2, 6 bases. The CDR3 DNA sequence: TGTGCCTGGAGCCGCGGGACTGAGGATGAGCAGTTCTTC. Translating it yields CAWSRGTEDEQFF. Drawing the rest from reference TRBV30 and TRBJ2-1, the complete variable domain is SQTIHQWPATLVQPVGSPLSLECTVEGTSNPNLYWYRQAAGRGLQLLFYSVGIGQISSEVPQNLSASRPQDRQFILSSKKLLLSDSGFYLCAWSRGTEDEQFFGPGTRLTVL.